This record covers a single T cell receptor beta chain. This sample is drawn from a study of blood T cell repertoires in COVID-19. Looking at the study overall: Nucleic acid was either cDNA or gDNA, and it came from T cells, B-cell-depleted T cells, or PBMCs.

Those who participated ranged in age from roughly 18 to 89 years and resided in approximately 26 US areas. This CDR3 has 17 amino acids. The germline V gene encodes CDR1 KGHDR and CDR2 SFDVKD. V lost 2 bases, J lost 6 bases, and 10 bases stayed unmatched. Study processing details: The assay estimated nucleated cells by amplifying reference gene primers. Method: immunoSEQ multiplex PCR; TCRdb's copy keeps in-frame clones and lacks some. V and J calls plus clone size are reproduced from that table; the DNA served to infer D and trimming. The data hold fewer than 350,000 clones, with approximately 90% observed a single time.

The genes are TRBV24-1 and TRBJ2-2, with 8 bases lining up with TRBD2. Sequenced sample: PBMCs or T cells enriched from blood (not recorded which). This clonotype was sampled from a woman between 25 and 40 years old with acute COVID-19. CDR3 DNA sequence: TGTGCCACCAGTGATTCCCTAAGTTCCGGGAGGGCCGGGGAGCTGTTTTTT. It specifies CATSDSLSSGRAGELFF.